This T cell receptor beta chain was sequenced for a study of T cells in localized non-small cell lung cancer. The junction had 19 bases not matched to a gene; V was cut back by 4 bases and J by 8 bases. CDR3 length: 17 amino acids. Germline CDR1 and CDR2: SGHTS and YDEGEE. A remark on this clone: The antigen remains undetermined.

Only in-frame clones appear in the TCRdb table, and some are missing; sequencing was by immunoSEQ multiplex PCR. The profile shows 70,000 to 90,000 clones, around 84% of them singletons. Study-wide points: Measurement of T cell clonality placed uninvolved adjacent lung highest, above the level in tumor. Among blood samples, higher T cell density accompanied longer overall survival. Adjacent lung was found to contain a median about 55 of the top 100 tumor clones. Heterogeneity remains possible because sequencing was limited to only one tumor region.

The sequence derives from a female donor at least 60 years old with stage I lung adenocarcinoma. This sample comprised peripheral blood, obtained before any cancer treatment. The chain carries TRBV5-8 and TRBJ1-2, with 8 bases lining up with TRBD1. CDR3 amino acids: CASSDASPGQAMRGYTF. CDR3 in DNA: TGTGCCAGCAGCGACGCCTCTCCGGGACAGGCTATGAGGGGCTACACCTTC.